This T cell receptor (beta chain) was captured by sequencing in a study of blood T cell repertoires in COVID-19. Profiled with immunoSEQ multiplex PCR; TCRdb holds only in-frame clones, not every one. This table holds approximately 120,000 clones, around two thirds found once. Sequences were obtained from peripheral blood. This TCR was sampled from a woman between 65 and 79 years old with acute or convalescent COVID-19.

Here the CDR3 reads CASSPVGAGENIQYF. The CDR3 DNA follows: TGTGCCAGCAGTCCGGTGGGGGCCGGAGAAAACATTCAGTACTTC. J is TRBJ2-4 and V is TRBV6-5, with D maybe TRBD1 (6 bases). V was cut by 5 bases and J by 5 bases, with 16 bases left in between. Per the germline V gene, CDR1 is MNHEY and CDR2 is SVGAGI. CDR3 length: 15 residues.